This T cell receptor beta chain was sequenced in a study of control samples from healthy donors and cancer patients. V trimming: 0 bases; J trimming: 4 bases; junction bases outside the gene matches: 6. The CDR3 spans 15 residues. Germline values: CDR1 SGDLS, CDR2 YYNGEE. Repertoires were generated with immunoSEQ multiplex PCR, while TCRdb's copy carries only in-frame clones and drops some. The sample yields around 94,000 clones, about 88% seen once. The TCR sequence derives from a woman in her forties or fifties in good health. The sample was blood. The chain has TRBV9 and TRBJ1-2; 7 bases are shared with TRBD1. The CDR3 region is CASSVDIGGSYGYTF. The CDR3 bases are TGTGCCAGCAGCGTAGATATAGGGGGCAGCTATGGCTACACCTTC.